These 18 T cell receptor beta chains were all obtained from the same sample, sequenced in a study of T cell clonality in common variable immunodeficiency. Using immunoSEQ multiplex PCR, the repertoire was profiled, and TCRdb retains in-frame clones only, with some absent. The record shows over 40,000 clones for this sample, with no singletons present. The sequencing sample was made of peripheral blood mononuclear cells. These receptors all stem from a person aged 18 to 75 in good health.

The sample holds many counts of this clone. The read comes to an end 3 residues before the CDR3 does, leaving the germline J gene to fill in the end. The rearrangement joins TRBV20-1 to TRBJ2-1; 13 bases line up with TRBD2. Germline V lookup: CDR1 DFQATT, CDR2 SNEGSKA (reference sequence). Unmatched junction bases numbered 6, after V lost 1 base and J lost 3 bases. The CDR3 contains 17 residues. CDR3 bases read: TGCAGTGCTAGAGGACTAGCGGGGGGCCCTTACTACAATGAG. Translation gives CSARGLAGGPYYNE. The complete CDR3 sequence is CSARGLAGGPYYNEQFF.

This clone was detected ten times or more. CDR3 sequence reads: CASSQDSGGNQPQHF. The CDR3 bases that were read are TGTGCCAGCAGCCAAGATTCGGGGGGCAATCAGCCC. The chain has TRBV4-2 and TRBJ1-5; possibly TRBD1 for D (5 bases). The read terminates 3 residues ahead of where the CDR3 ends, so the germline J gene completes it. CDR1 and CDR2 (germline): LGHNA, YNFKEQ. This CDR3 spans 15 amino acids. Between the trimmed V and J ends, which lost 0 bases and 2 bases, there was a span of 8 bases.

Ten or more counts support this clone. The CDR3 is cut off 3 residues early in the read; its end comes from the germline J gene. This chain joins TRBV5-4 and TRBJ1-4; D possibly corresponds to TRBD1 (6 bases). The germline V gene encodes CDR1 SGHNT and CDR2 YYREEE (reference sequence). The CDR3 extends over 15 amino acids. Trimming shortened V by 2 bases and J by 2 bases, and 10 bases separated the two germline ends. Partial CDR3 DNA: TGTGCCAGCAGCTTTGGACAGCCGACTAATGAAAAA. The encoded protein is CASSFGQPTNEK. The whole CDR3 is CASSFGQPTNEKLFF.

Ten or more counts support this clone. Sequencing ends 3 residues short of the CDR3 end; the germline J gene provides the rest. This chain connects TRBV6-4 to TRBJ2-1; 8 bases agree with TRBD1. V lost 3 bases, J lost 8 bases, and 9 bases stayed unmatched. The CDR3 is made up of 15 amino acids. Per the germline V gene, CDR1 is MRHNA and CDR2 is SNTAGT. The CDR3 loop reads CASSESGQGFDEQFF. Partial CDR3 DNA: TGTGCCAGCAGTGAGTCTGGACAGGGTTTTGATGAG.

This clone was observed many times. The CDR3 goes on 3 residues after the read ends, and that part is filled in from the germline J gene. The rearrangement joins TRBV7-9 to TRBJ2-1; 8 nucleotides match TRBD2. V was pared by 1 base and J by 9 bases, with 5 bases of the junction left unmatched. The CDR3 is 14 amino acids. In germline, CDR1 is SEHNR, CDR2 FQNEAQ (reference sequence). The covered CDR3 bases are TGTGCCAGCAGCTTAGTGACGGGGGGGGGTGAG. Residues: CASSLVTGGGE. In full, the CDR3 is CASSLVTGGGEQFF.

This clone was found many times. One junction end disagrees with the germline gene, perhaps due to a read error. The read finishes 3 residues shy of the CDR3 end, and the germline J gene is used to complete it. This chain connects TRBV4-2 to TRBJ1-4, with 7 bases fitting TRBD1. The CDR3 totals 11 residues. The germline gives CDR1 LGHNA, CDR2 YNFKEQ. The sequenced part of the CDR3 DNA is TGCGCCAGCAGCCAGGGGGGAAAA. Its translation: CASSQGGK. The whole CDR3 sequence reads CASSQGGKLFF.

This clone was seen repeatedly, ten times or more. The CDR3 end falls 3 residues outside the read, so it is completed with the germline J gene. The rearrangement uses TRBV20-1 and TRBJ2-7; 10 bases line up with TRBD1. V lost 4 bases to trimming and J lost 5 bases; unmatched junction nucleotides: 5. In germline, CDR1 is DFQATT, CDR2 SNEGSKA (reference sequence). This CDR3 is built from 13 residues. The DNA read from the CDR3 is TGCAGTGCTATTCGACAGGGGGCTCACGAG. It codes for CSAIRQGAHE. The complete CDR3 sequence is CSAIRQGAHEQYF.

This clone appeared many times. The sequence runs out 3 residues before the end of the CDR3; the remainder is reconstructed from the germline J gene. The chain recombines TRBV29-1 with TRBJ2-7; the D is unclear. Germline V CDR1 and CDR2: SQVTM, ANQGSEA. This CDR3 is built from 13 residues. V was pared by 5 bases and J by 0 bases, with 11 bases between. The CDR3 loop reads CSVWAGSSYEQYF. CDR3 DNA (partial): TGCAGCGTTTGGGCCGGCAGCTCCTACGAG.

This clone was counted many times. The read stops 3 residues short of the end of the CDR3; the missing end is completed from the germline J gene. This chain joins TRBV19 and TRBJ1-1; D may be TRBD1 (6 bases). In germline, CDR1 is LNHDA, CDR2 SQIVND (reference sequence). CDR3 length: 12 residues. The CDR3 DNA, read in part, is TGTGCCAGTAGGGGGGCAGAAAGGGTA. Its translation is CASRGAERV. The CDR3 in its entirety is CASRGAERVAFF.

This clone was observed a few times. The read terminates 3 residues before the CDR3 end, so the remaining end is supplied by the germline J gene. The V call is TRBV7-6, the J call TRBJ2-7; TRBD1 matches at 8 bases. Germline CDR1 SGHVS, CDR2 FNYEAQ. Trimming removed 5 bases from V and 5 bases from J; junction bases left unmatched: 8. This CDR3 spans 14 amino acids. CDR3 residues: CASSPHQGAHEQYF. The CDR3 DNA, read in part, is TGTGCCAGCAGCCCACACCAGGGGGCTCACGAG.

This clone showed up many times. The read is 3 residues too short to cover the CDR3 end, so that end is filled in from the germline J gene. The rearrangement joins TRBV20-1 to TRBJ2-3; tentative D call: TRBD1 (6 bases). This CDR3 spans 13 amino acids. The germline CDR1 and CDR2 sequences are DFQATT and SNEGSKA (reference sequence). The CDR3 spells CSAGDIRGETQYF. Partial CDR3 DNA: TGCAGTGCTGGGGATATCAGGGGAGAGACG.

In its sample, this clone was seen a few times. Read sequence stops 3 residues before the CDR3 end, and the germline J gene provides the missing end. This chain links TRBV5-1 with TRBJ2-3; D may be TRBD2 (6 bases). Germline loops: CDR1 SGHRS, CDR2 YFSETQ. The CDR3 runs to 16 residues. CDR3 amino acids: CASSLGGKGSGETQYF. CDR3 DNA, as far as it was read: TGCGCCAGCAGCTTGGGGGGCAAGGGTTCGGGAGAGACG. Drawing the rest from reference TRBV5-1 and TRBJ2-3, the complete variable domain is KAGVTQTPRYLIKTRGQQVTLSCSPISGHRSVSWYQQTPGQGLQFLFEYFSETQRNKGNFPGRFSGRQFSNSRSEMNVSTLELGDSALYLCASSLGGKGSGETQYFGPGTRLTVL.

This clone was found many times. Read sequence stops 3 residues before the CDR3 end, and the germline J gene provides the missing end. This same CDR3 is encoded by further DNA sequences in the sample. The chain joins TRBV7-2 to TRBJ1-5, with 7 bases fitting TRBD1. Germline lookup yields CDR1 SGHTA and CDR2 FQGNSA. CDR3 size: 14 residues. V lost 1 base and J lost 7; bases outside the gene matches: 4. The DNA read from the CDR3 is TGTGCCAGCAGCTTAGGACAGGGAGGGCAGCCC. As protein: CASSLGQGGQP. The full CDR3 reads CASSLGQGGQPQHF.

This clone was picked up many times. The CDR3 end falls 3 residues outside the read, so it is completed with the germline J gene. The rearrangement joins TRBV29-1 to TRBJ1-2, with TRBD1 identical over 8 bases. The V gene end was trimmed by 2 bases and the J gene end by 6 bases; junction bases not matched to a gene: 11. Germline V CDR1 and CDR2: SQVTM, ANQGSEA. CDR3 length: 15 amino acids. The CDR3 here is CSVEHPTGALHGYTF. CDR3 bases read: TGCAGCGTTGAACACCCGACAGGGGCACTACATGGC.

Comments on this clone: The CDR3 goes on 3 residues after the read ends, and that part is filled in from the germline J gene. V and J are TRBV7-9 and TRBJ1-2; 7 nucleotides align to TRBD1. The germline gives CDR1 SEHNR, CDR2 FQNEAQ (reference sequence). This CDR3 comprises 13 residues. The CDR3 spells CASSSGTAYDYTF. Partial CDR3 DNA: TGTGCCAGCAGCTCCGGGACAGCTTACGAC.

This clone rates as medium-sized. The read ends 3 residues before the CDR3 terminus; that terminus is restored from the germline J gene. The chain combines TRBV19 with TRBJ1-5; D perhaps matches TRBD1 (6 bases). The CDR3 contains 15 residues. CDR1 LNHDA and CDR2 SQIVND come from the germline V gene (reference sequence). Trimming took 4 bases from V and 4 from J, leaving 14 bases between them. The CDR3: CASSTTGQTNQPQHF. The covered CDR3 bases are TGTGCCAGTAGTACAACGGGACAAACTAATCAGCCC.

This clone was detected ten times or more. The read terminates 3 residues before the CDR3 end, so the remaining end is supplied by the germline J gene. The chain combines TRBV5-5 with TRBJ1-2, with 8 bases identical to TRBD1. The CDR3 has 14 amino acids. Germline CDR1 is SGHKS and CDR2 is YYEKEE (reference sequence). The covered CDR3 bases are TGTGCCAGCAGCCCCTGGACAGGGACTAAGGGC. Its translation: CASSPWTGTKG. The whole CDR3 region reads CASSPWTGTKGYTF.

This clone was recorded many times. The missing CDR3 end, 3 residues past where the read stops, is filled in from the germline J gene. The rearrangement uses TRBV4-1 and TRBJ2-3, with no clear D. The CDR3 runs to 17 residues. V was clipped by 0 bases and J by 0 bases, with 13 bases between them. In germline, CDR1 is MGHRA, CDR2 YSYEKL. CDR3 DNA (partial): TGCGCCAGCAGCCAAGATCCGCCCCTATCTAGCACAGATACG. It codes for CASSQDPPLSSTDT. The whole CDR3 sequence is CASSQDPPLSSTDTQYF.